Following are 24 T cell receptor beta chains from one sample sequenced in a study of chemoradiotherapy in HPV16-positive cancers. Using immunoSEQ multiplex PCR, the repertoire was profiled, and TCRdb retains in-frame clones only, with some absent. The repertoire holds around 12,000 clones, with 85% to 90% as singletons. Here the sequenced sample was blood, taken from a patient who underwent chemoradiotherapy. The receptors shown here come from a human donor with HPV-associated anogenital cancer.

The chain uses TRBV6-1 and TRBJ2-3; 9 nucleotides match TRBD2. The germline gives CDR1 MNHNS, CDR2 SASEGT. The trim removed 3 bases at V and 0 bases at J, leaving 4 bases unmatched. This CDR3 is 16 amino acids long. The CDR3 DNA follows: TGTGCCAGCAGTGACGTTAGCGGGAGTAGCACAGATACGCAGTATTTT. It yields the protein CASSDVSGSSTDTQYF.

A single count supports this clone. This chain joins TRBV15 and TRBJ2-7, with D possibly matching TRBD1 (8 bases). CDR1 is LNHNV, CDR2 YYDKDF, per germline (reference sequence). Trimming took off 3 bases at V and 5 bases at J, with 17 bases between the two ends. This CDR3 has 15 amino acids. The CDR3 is CATSSKTGEGNEQYF. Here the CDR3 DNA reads TGTGCCACCAGCAGTAAGACAGGGGAGGGCAACGAGCAGTACTTC.

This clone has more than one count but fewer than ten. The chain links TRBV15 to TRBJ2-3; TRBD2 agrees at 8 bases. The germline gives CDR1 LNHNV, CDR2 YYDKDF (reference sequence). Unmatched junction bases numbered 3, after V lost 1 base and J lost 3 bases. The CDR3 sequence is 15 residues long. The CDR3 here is CATSRAGGPTDTQYF. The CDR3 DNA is TGTGCCACCAGCAGAGCGGGGGGGCCTACAGATACGCAGTATTTT.

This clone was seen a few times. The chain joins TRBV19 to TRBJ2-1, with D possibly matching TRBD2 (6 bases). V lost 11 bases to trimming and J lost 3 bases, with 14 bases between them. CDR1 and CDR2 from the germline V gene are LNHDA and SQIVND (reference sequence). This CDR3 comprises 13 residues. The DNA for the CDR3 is TGTGCCGGTAAGTTTAGCGGCTACAATGAGCAGTTCTTC. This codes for CAGKFSGYNEQFF. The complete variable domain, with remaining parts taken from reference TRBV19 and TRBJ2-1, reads DGGITQSPKYLFRKEGQNVTLSCEQNLNHDAMYWYRQDPGQGLRLIYYSQIVNDFQKGDIAEGYSVSREKKESFPLTVTSAQKNPTAFYLCAGKFSGYNEQFFGPGTRLTVL.

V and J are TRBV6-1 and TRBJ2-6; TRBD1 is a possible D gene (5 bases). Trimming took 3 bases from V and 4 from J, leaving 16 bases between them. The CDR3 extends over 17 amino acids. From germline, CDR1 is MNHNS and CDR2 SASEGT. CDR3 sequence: CASSEDPTGYGANVLTF. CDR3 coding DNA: TGTGCCAGCAGTGAGGACCCTACAGGCTACGGGGCCAACGTCCTGACTTTC.

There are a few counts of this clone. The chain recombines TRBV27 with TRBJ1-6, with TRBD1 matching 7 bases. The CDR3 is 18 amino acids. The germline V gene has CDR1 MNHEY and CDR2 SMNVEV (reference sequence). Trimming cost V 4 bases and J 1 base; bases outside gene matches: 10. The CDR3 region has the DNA TGTGCCAGCAGTTCCCGACAGGGTGAAGGGTCCTATAATTCACCCCTCCACTTT. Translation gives CASSSRQGEGSYNSPLHF.

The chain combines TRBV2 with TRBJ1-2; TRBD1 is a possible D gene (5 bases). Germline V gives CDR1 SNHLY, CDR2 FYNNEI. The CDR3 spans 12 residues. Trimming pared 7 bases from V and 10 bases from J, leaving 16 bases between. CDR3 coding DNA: TGTGCCAGCATGGAAGGACAAACGGACTACACCTTC. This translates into CASMEGQTDYTF.

The CDR3 here is CASTGSVKPLGGGYTF. CDR3 bases: TGTGCCAGTACCGGATCGGTCAAGCCCCTTGGGGGCGGCTACACCTTC. J is TRBJ1-2 and V is TRBV19; D may be TRBD1 (6 bases). Looked up from germline, CDR1 is LNHDA and CDR2 is SQIVND (reference sequence). V lost 7 bases, J lost 8 bases, and 26 bases lay in between. This CDR3 has 16 residues.

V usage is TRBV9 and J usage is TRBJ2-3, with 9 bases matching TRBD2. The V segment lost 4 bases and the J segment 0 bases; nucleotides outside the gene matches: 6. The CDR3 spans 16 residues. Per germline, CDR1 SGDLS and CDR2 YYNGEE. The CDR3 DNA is TGTGCCAGCAGCACCGGGACTAGCCTTAGCACAGATACGCAGTATTTT. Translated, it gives CASSTGTSLSTDTQYF.

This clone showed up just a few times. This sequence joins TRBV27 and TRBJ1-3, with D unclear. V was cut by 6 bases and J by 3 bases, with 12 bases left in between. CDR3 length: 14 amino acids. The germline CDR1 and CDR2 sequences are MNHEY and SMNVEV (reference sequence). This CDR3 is CASRSNSYGNTIYF. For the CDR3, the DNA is TGTGCCAGCAGATCTAATTCGTATGGAAACACCATATATTTT.

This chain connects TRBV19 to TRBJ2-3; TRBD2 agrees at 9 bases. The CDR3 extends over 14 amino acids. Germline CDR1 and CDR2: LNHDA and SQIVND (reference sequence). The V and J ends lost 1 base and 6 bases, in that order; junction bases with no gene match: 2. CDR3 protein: CASSIGTSDDTQYF. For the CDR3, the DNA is TGTGCCAGTAGTATAGGGACTAGCGATGATACGCAGTATTTT.

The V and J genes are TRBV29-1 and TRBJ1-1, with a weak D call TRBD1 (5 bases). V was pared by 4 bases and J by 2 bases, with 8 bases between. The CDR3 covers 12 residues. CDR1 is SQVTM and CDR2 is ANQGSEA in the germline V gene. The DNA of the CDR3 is TGCAGCGTTGGGGGGTCAAACACTGAAGCTTTCTTT. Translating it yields CSVGGSNTEAFF.

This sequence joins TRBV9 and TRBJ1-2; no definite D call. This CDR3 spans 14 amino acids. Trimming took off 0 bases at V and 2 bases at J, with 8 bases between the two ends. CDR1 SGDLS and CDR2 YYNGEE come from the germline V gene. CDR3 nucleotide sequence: TGTGCCAGCAGCGTAGCACCGGGAAACTATGGCTACACCTTC. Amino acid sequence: CASSVAPGNYGYTF.

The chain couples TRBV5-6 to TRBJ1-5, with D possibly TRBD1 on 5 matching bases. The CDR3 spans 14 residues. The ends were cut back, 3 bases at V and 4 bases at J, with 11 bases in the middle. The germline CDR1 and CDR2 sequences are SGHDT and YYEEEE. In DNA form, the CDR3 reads TGTGCCAGCAGCTGGGGGACGGCTAATCAGCCCCAGCATTTT. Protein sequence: CASSWGTANQPQHF.

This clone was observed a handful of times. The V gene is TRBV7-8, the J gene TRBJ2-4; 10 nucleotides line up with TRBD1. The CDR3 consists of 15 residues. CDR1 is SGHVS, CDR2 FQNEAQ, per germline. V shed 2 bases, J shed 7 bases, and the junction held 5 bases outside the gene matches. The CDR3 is CASSLSGTGVNIQYF. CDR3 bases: TGTGCCAGCAGCTTATCCGGGACAGGGGTGAACATTCAGTACTTC.

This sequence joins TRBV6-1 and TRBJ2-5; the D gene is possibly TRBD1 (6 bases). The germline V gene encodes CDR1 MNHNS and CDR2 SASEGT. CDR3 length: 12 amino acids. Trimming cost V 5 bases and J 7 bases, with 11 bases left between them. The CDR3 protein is CASSLDRTTQYF. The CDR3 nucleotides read TGTGCCAGCAGTCTTGACAGGACGACCCAGTACTTC.

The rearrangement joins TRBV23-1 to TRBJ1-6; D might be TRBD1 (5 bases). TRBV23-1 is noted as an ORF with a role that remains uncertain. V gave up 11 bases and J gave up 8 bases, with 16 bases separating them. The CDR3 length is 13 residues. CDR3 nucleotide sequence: TGCGCCCAGCGGGACTTAGGTTATTCACCCCTCCACTTT. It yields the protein CAQRDLGYSPLHF.

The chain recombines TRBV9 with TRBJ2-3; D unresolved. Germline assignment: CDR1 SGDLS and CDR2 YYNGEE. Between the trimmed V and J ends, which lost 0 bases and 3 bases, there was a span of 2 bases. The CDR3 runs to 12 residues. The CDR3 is CASSVGTDTQYF. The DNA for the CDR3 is TGTGCCAGCAGCGTAGGAACAGATACGCAGTATTTT.

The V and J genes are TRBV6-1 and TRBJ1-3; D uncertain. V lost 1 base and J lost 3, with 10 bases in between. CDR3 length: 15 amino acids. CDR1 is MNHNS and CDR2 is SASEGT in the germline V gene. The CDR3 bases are TGTGCCAGCAGTGAAGTGCCCTTAAGTGGAAACACCATATATTTT. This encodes CASSEVPLSGNTIYF.

The chain's CDR3 is CASSSSSYEQYF. The CDR3 region has the DNA TGCGCCAGCAGCTCGAGCTCCTACGAGCAGTACTTC. This chain links TRBV5-1 with TRBJ2-7; D not certain. Per the germline V gene, CDR1 is SGHRS and CDR2 is YFSETQ. The CDR3 is 12 amino acids. V was pared by 3 bases and J by 0 bases, with 4 bases between. The full variable domain, its missing parts supplied by reference TRBV5-1 and TRBJ2-7, is KAGVTQTPRYLIKTRGQQVTLSCSPISGHRSVSWYQQTPGQGLQFLFEYFSETQRNKGNFPGRFSGRQFSNSRSEMNVSTLELGDSALYLCASSSSSYEQYFGPGTRLTVT.

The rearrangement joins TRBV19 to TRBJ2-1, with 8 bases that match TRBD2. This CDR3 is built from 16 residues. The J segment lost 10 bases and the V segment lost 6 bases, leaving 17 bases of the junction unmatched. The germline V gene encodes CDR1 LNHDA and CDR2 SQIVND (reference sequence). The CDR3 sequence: CASSGTGTRKPYEQFF. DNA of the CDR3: TGTGCCAGTAGCGGTACCGGGACTAGAAAGCCATACGAGCAGTTCTTC.

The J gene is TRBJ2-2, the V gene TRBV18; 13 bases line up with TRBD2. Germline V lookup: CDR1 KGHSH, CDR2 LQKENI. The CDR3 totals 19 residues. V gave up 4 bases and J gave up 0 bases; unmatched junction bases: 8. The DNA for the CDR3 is TGTGCCAGCTCACTAAAGACTAGCGGGGGGCCCCCGAACACCGGGGAGCTGTTTTTT. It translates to CASSLKTSGGPPNTGELFF.

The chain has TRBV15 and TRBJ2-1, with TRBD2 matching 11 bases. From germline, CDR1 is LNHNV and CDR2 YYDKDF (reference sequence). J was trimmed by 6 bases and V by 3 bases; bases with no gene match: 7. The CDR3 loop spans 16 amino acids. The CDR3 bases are TGTGCCACCAGCAGGTTAGCGGGGGGGGGCAGCAATGAGCAGTTCTTC. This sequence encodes CATSRLAGGGSNEQFF.

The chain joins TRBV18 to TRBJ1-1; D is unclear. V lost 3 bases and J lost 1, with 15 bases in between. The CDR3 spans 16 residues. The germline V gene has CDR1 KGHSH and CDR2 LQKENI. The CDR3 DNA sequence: TGTGCCAGCTCACCTCCCGCCACTGGGAGGAACACTGAAGCTTTCTTT. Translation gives CASSPPATGRNTEAFF.